Each of the 29 T cell receptor beta chains below was sequenced from the same sample in a study of OX40 agonist ivuxolimab in advanced cancers. Assay used: immunoSEQ multiplex PCR; TCRdb lists only in-frame clones, some missing. The table lists 60,000 or so clones, around 83% of them singletons. The sequenced sample was CD4+ or CD8+ T cells sorted from blood, obtained in a trial of the OX40 agonist ivuxolimab. The receptors come from an adult with an advanced solid tumor such as melanoma, head and neck, liver or kidney cancer.

V usage is TRBV6-5 and J usage is TRBJ2-3; D uncertain. V was trimmed by 7 bases and J by 1 base, leaving 9 bases between them. Germline-derived CDR1 and CDR2 are MNHEY and SVGAGI. This CDR3 has 13 amino acids. This CDR3 reads CASTDWGTDTQYF. Here the CDR3 DNA reads TGTGCCAGCACCGACTGGGGCACAGATACGCAGTATTTT.

About this clone: At one end the junction does not follow the germline gene, possibly because of a read error. In the same sample, other DNA sequences code for this CDR3. The chain couples TRBV6-6 to TRBJ1-1, with D unclear. Germline V lookup: CDR1 MNHNY, CDR2 SVGAGI (reference sequence). This CDR3 is 10 amino acids long. The CDR3: CASSYTEAFF. The DNA for the CDR3 is TGTGCCAGCAGTTACACAGAAGCTTTCTTT.

This rearrangement joins TRBV29-1 to TRBJ2-1; possibly TRBD1 for D (6 bases). Between the trimmed V and J ends, which lost 4 bases and 6 bases, there was a span of 10 bases. Per the germline V gene, CDR1 is SQVTM and CDR2 is ANQGSEA. This CDR3 contains 12 residues. The CDR3 reads CSVVQGVNEQFF. For the CDR3, the DNA is TGCAGCGTTGTACAGGGTGTCAATGAGCAGTTCTTC.

This clone was counted a single time. The chain joins TRBV18 to TRBJ1-5; D remains unclear. Germline loops: CDR1 KGHSH, CDR2 LQKENI. Trimming took off 3 bases at V and 3 bases at J, with 6 bases between the two ends. The CDR3 totals 13 residues. The chain's CDR3 is CASSPETNQPQHF. In DNA form, the CDR3 reads TGTGCCAGCTCACCCGAAACCAATCAGCCCCAGCATTTT.

V and J are TRBV4-2 and TRBJ2-7; tentative D call: TRBD1 (6 bases). V shed 4 bases and J shed 12 bases, with 19 bases lying between them. The CDR3 runs to 13 residues. Per the germline V gene, CDR1 is LGHNA and CDR2 is YNFKEQ. In DNA form, the CDR3 reads TGTGCCAGCAGCCCGCCGGAAGGGACAAAAATGTACTTC. This codes for CASSPPEGTKMYF.

The chain couples TRBV5-4 to TRBJ1-4, with 7 bases lining up with TRBD1. The CDR3 covers 16 residues. With 4 bases clipped from V and 4 bases from J, the junction kept 10 bases outside the gene matches. CDR1 and CDR2 from the germline V gene are SGHNT and YYREEE (reference sequence). The CDR3 region has the DNA TGTGCCAGCAGCCTGTCCCAGAACAGGGGTAATGAAAAACTGTTTTTT. Amino acid sequence: CASSLSQNRGNEKLFF. The variable domain in full, completed from reference TRBV5-4 and TRBJ1-4, reads ETGVTQSPTHLIKTRGQQVTLRCSSQSGHNTVSWYQQALGQGPQFIFQYYREEENGRGNFPPRFSGLQFPNYSSELNVNALELDDSALYLCASSLSQNRGNEKLFFGSGTQLSVL.

The chain employs TRBV20-1 and TRBJ1-2, with D perhaps TRBD1 (6 bases). This CDR3 comprises 11 residues. Looked up from germline, CDR1 is DFQATT and CDR2 is SNEGSKA (reference sequence). Trimming left V 5 bases short and J 5 bases short, with 9 bases between. The CDR3 bases are TGCAGTGCTGAAGGACAGTATGGCTACACCTTC. Its translation: CSAEGQYGYTF.

This chain joins TRBV6-6 and TRBJ2-5; 10 nucleotides agree with TRBD2. Germline V lookup: CDR1 MNHNY, CDR2 SVGAGI (reference sequence). There are 15 residues in the CDR3. The junction had 5 bases not matched to a gene; V was cut back by 1 base and J by 6 bases. The CDR3 region has the DNA TGTGCCAGCAGTTACTTGAGCGGGGGGGCACAGACCCAGTACTTC. It codes for CASSYLSGGAQTQYF.

The chain uses TRBV25-1 and TRBJ2-5; D call uncertain. The V gene's germline CDR1 is MGHDK and CDR2 SYGVNS. The CDR3 consists of 14 residues. V was pared by 5 bases and J by 0 bases, with 10 bases between. This CDR3 reads CASSQTPYQETQYF. The CDR3 DNA follows: TGTGCCAGCAGTCAAACACCGTACCAAGAGACCCAGTACTTC.

The chain employs TRBV5-6 and TRBJ1-2; TRBD1 might be the D (6 bases). V lost 0 bases, J lost 0 bases, and 9 bases lay in between. Germline loops: CDR1 SGHDT, CDR2 YYEEEE. This CDR3 is built from 15 residues. CDR3 amino acids: CASSLGGLSNYGYTF. CDR3 DNA sequence: TGTGCCAGCAGCTTGGGGGGGCTATCTAACTATGGCTACACCTTC.

This sequence joins TRBV5-8 and TRBJ2-3; D ambiguous. The V gene's germline CDR1 is SGHTS and CDR2 YDEGEE. V was cut by 0 bases and J by 1 base, with 18 bases left in between. The CDR3 covers 18 residues. This CDR3 reads CASSLGQLLNSGTDTQYF. CDR3 coding DNA: TGTGCCAGCAGCTTGGGGCAGCTACTCAACTCGGGCACAGATACGCAGTATTTT.

This sequence joins TRBV14 and TRBJ2-5; a weak D match, TRBD2 (5 bases). With 4 bases removed from V and 5 bases from J, the gap between germline ends came to 11 bases. The CDR3 totals 13 residues. Germline values: CDR1 SGHDN, CDR2 FVKESK. CDR3 bases: TGTGCCAGCAGCCTTGGGAGCAGGGAGACCCAGTACTTC. Protein product: CASSLGSRETQYF.

The chain uses TRBV5-1 and TRBJ1-1; D gene ambiguous. CDR1 SGHRS and CDR2 YFSETQ come from the germline V gene. Trimming cost V 4 bases and J 1 base, with 11 bases left between them. CDR3 size: 14 residues. The CDR3 loop is CASSGPPSNTEAFF. The CDR3 bases are TGCGCCAGCAGCGGACCCCCGTCGAACACTGAAGCTTTCTTT.

V and J are TRBV29-1 and TRBJ2-3; tentatively, D is TRBD1 (5 bases). Deletions cut 3 bases from V and 1 base from J, with 11 bases between. CDR1 and CDR2 from the germline V gene are SQVTM and ANQGSEA. The CDR3 spans 14 residues. The chain's CDR3 is CSVEGTTGTDTQYF. The CDR3 nucleotides are TGCAGCGTTGAGGGTACGACAGGCACAGATACGCAGTATTTT.

The sample holds a few counts of this clone. The CDR3 reads CASSYGPVNTEAFF. The CDR3 DNA is TGTGCCAGCAGTTACGGTCCTGTGAACACTGAAGCTTTCTTT. The chain joins TRBV6-5 to TRBJ1-1; unclear D gene. V was pared by 2 bases and J by 0 bases, with 7 bases between. The CDR3 extends over 14 amino acids. CDR1 is MNHEY and CDR2 is SVGAGI in the germline V gene.

This clone was seen repeatedly, ten times or more. The V gene is TRBV19, the J gene TRBJ2-2; D remains ambiguous. This CDR3 comprises 13 residues. CDR1 is LNHDA and CDR2 is SQIVND in the germline V gene (reference sequence). The V end was cut by 6 bases, the J end by 2 bases, with 7 bases between. The CDR3 protein is CASSNANTGELFF. CDR3 DNA sequence: TGTGCCAGTAGCAACGCTAACACCGGGGAGCTGTTTTTT.

The rearrangement uses TRBV19 and TRBJ1-2; perhaps TRBD1 as D (6 bases). The ends were cut back, 7 bases at V and 2 bases at J, with 23 bases in the middle. CDR1 is LNHDA, CDR2 SQIVND, per germline (reference sequence). The CDR3 covers 17 residues. Written as DNA, the CDR3 is TGTGCCAGTAACCCCTCCAGGGGAAACGCGCCAAACTATGGCTACACCTTC. It yields the protein CASNPSRGNAPNYGYTF.

The chain has TRBV5-1 and TRBJ2-1; TRBD2 aligns across 13 bases. The CDR3 length is 16 residues. Trimming at V came to 0 bases and at J to 4 bases, leaving 1 base not matched to a gene. Per the germline V gene, CDR1 is SGHRS and CDR2 is YFSETQ. CDR3 DNA: TGCGCCAGCAGCTTGGTACTAGCGGGGGGGTACAATGAGCAGTTCTTC. It codes for CASSLVLAGGYNEQFF.

This chain links TRBV11-2 with TRBJ2-2, with D possibly TRBD1 on 5 matching bases. CDR3 length: 15 residues. Germline CDR1 and CDR2: SGHAT and FQNNGV. The V end was cut by 2 bases, the J end by 3 bases, with 10 bases between. Here the CDR3 reads CASSLQGGDTGELFF. In DNA form, the CDR3 reads TGTGCCAGCAGCTTACAGGGTGGGGACACCGGGGAGCTGTTTTTT.

This clone was detected a few times. The J gene is TRBJ1-4, the V gene TRBV19; D not certain. This CDR3 is built from 11 residues. Per the germline V gene, CDR1 is LNHDA and CDR2 is SQIVND (reference sequence). The germline V and J ends were trimmed by 7 bases and 5 bases, with 5 bases remaining between them. In DNA, the CDR3 is TGTGCCAGTACCGAAAATGAAAAACTGTTTTTT. The encoded protein is CASTENEKLFF. The variable domain in full, with the rest retrieved from reference TRBV19 and TRBJ1-4, is DGGITQSPKYLFRKEGQNVTLSCEQNLNHDAMYWYRQDPGQGLRLIYYSQIVNDFQKGDIAEGYSVSREKKESFPLTVTSAQKNPTAFYLCASTENEKLFFGSGTQLSVL.

The J gene is TRBJ1-2, the V gene TRBV7-6, with TRBD1 identical over 9 bases. From germline, CDR1 is SGHVS and CDR2 FNYEAQ. This CDR3 comprises 13 residues. V lost 4 bases and J lost 8; bases outside the gene matches: 5. The CDR3 is CASSSDRGGGYTF. For the CDR3, the DNA is TGTGCCAGCAGCTCGGACAGGGGAGGAGGCTACACCTTC.

This chain joins TRBV7-9 and TRBJ1-1; D may be TRBD1 (6 bases). Between the trimmed V and J ends, which lost 7 bases and 8 bases, there was a span of 17 bases. The CDR3 is 13 amino acids. The germline CDR1 and CDR2 sequences are SEHNR and FQNEAQ (reference sequence). CDR3 DNA sequence: TGTGCCAGCACGATTGCGGGGGGCGCAGAAGCTTTCTTT. It translates to CASTIAGGAEAFF.

The chain carries TRBV19 and TRBJ2-7, with D possibly TRBD1 on 6 matching bases. Germline CDR1 reads LNHDA; CDR2 reads SQIVND (reference sequence). Trimming shortened V by 3 bases and J by 3 bases, and 15 bases separated the two germline ends. This CDR3 spans 15 amino acids. Written as DNA, the CDR3 is TGTGCCAGTAGTATTACCGGGACAAGAGTCTACGAGCAGTACTTC. Its protein is CASSITGTRVYEQYF.

V and J are TRBV19 and TRBJ1-5, with 9 bases lining up with TRBD1. The germline gives CDR1 LNHDA, CDR2 SQIVND (reference sequence). Trimming took 5 bases from V and 4 from J; bases not matched to a gene: 9. The CDR3 has 16 amino acids. CDR3 coding DNA: TGTGCCAGTAGTTCGCCGGGACAGGGTTTGAATCAGCCCCAGCATTTT. Its protein product is CASSSPGQGLNQPQHF.

This sequence joins TRBV6-1 and TRBJ2-2; 12 nucleotides line up with TRBD2. CDR1 and CDR2 (germline): MNHNS, SASEGT. With V trimmed by 6 bases and J by 5 bases, 4 bases remained unmatched. The CDR3 runs to 15 residues. The CDR3 spells CASSASGGGTGELFF. CDR3 sequence (DNA): TGTGCCAGCAGCGCTAGCGGGGGGGGTACCGGGGAGCTGTTTTTT.

As regards this clone: An end of the junction does not agree with germline; a read error may underlie this. This chain connects TRBV19 to TRBJ2-1; TRBD1 matches 8 bases. Germline CDR1 is LNHDA and CDR2 is SQIVND (reference sequence). CDR3 length equals 13 residues. In DNA, the CDR3 is TGTGCCAGTAACAGACAGGGGAAAGGGTCCCCCATCTTC. Encoded protein: CASNRQGKGSPIF.

In its sample, this clone was seen once. The rearrangement joins TRBV5-1 to TRBJ2-1; D not resolved. The germline V and J ends were trimmed by 6 bases and 5 bases, with 15 bases remaining between them. Germline V gene data show CDR1 as SGHRS and CDR2 as YFSETQ. The CDR3 totals 14 residues. DNA for the CDR3: TGCGCCAGCATGATTGGTGGGCAGGACAATGAGCAGTTCTTC. It is translated as CASMIGGQDNEQFF.

The V gene is TRBV5-1, the J gene TRBJ1-4; 8 bases agree with TRBD1. Germline values: CDR1 SGHRS, CDR2 YFSETQ. The CDR3 runs 14 residues. V lost 3 bases and J lost 11; bases outside the gene matches: 9. CDR3 nucleotide sequence: TGCGCCAGCAGCTCAGGACAGGGCAACGGGAAACTGTTTTTT. Its protein product is CASSSGQGNGKLFF.

The V gene is TRBV2, the J gene TRBJ1-4; D call uncertain. CDR3 length: 10 residues. V was trimmed by 3 bases and J by 12 bases, leaving 5 bases between them. Germline-derived CDR1 and CDR2 are SNHLY and FYNNEI. CDR3 nucleotides: TGTGCCAGCAGTGATAGAGAACTGTTTTTT. Protein product: CASSDRELFF.